The T cell receptor beta chain under discussion was sequenced for a study of vaccination and CD4 T cells after COVID-19. At the level of the study: Post-vaccine specimens were obtained a median about 69 days after dose two (range 14 to 241).

The Oncomine TCR Beta short-read assay was applied to DNA of cultured CD4+ T cells. MiXCR, run by TCRdb on the PCR reads, gives a single entry per CDR3 protein. The table lists about 18,000 distinct CDR3 sequences, 45% of them singletons. Indicated treatment: approximately 9-day PBMC culture with coronavirus spike peptide pools or control peptides (ViraFEST assay). The CDR3 is made up of 12 amino acids. The germline V gene has CDR1 DFQATT and CDR2 SNEGSKA (reference sequence). V was pared by 5 bases and J by 3 bases, with 8 bases between. As for this clonotype: Its antigen is not known.

This chain connects TRBV20-1 to TRBJ1-5; TRBD1 is a possible D gene (6 bases). The starting material was CD4+ T cells from blood, cultured in vitro, obtained before SARS-CoV-2 vaccination. This TCR came from a human donor who received a COVID-19 vaccine. The CDR3 coding sequence is TGCAGTGCTCAGGGGTTCAATCAGCCCCAGCATTTT. This translates into CSAQGFNQPQHF.